This T cell receptor beta chain was profiled in a study of control samples from healthy donors and cancer patients (dated by TCRdb to about 2020). As regards this clone: Its antigen is not yet known. Qualities for individual bases were not recorded, and no much larger clone is one base off.

Libraries were prepared through the immunoSEQ multiplex PCR assay. Held by TCRdb, this immuneACCESS table contains in-frame sequences only and omits some clones. Under half of the omission traces to an unresolved V gene where checked; the cause of the rest is unknown. In this sample the table shows about 130,000 clones, roughly 87% of which occur a single time. Together, the top ten hold around 1.8% of the sample. This clonotype was sampled from a man between 18 and 35 years old in good health. Sequenced input: blood.

The CDR3 reads CASSFLAGVETQYF. In nucleotide form, the sequence is TGTGCCAGCAGTTTTCTAGCAGGGGTGGAGACCCAGTACTTC. The sequence joins TRBV27 to TRBJ2-5; TRBD1 might be the D gene, on 6 matching bases. V sheds 3 bases and J sheds 5 bases, leaving 13 bases between their ends. The CDR3 runs 14 residues from the cysteine to the phenylalanine. Of all the DNA, just the CDR3 is kept, 42 bases in frame from base 1. The germline V gene (reference sequence) specifies MNHEY as CDR1 and SMNVEV as CDR2.